These 12 T cell receptor beta chains came from one sample sequenced in a study of beta chain features in type 1 diabetes. Their antigens remain unidentified. Regarding the study as a whole: Type 1 diabetes patients had TCRB CDR3s that were shorter (moderately but significantly so) in all four CD4+ subsets.

Since all of the isolated RNA was reverse transcribed, expressed TCRB transcripts were what got sequenced. Generated by immunoSEQ multiplex PCR, the TCRdb table keeps only in-frame clones and is missing some. The sample holds around 170,000 clones; roughly 10% are singletons and the top ten take under 0.85%. Sample: central memory CD4+ T cells from blood. Every receptor here comes from a woman younger than 45 with type 1 diabetes.

This chain connects TRBV5-1 to TRBJ1-2; 10 bases fit TRBD1. The germline V gene has CDR1 SGHRS and CDR2 YFSETQ. With 3 bases clipped from V and 2 bases from J, the junction kept 4 bases outside the gene matches. The CDR3 sequence is 15 residues long. CDR3 bases: TGCGCCAGCAGCTCACCGGGACAGGGGAACTATGGCTACACCTTC. Translation gives CASSSPGQGNYGYTF. Looking up the rest from reference TRBV5-1 and TRBJ1-2 gives the full variable domain: KAGVTQTPRYLIKTRGQQVTLSCSPISGHRSVSWYQQTPGQGLQFLFEYFSETQRNKGNFPGRFSGRQFSNSRSEMNVSTLELGDSALYLCASSSPGQGNYGYTFGSGTRLTVV.

The gene calls are TRBV27 and TRBJ2-7; TRBD1 is a possible D gene (6 bases). Per germline, CDR1 MNHEY and CDR2 SMNVEV (reference sequence). The CDR3 is made up of 15 amino acids. Trimming took off 3 bases at V and 2 bases at J, with 14 bases between the two ends. CDR3 sequence: CASSFARRGPYEQYF. The CDR3 DNA reads as TGTGCCAGCAGTTTCGCACGCAGGGGTCCCTACGAGCAGTACTTC.

The chain combines TRBV28 with TRBJ2-7; the match to TRBD1 covers 9 bases. V lost 5 bases and J lost 1; bases outside the gene matches: 12. The CDR3 is 17 amino acids. Germline CDR1 is MDHEN and CDR2 is SYDVKM. The CDR3 sequence is CASSPLGRDRVSYEQYF. CDR3 sequence (DNA): TGTGCCAGCAGTCCCCTGGGCCGGGACAGGGTGTCCTACGAGCAGTACTTC. Full variable domain (missing parts from reference TRBV28 and TRBJ2-7): DVKVTQSSRYLVKRTGEKVFLECVQDMDHENMFWYRQDPGLGLRLIYFSYDVKMKEKGDIPEGYSVSREKKERFSLILESASTNQTSMYLCASSPLGRDRVSYEQYFGPGTRLTVT.

The chain is built from TRBV4-1 and TRBJ1-1; TRBD1 matches 9 bases. With 0 bases clipped from V and 5 bases from J, the junction kept 7 bases outside the gene matches. The CDR3 runs to 16 residues. Germline loops: CDR1 MGHRA, CDR2 YSYEKL. CDR3 loop: CASSQEGAGTGTEAFF. The CDR3 DNA sequence: TGCGCCAGCAGCCAAGAAGGTGCGGGGACAGGGACTGAAGCTTTCTTT.

In this sample, this clone turned up a few times. The rearrangement joins TRBV18 to TRBJ2-7; 8 nucleotides match TRBD1. Germline lookup yields CDR1 KGHSH and CDR2 LQKENI. CDR3 size: 15 residues. The V gene end was trimmed by 3 bases and the J gene end by 0 bases; junction bases not matched to a gene: 4. CDR3 DNA sequence: TGTGCCAGCTCACCCCCGGGACAGGTCTCCTACGAGCAGTACTTC. Translated, it gives CASSPPGQVSYEQYF. Based on the CDR3 plus reference TRBV18 and TRBJ2-7, the full variable domain is NAGVMQNPRHLVRRRGQEARLRCSPMKGHSHVYWYRQLPEEGLKFMVYLQKENIIDESGMPKERFSAEFPKEGPSILRIQQVVRGDSAAYFCASSPPGQVSYEQYFGPGTRLTVT.

This clone appeared a few times. The J gene is TRBJ2-5, the V gene TRBV9; weak D call: TRBD2 (8 bases). The CDR3 runs to 16 residues. The V end was cut by 4 bases, the J end by 4 bases, with 20 bases between. Germline CDR1 SGDLS, CDR2 YYNGEE. The chain's CDR3 is CASSLGGGRIGETQYF. CDR3 coding DNA: TGTGCCAGCAGCCTAGGGGGCGGGAGGATTGGAGAGACCCAGTACTTC.

The V gene is TRBV4-1, the J gene TRBJ1-3, with TRBD1 as a possible D gene (6 bases). From germline, CDR1 is MGHRA and CDR2 YSYEKL. CDR3 length: 20 amino acids. V was cut by 1 base and J by 2 bases, with 24 bases left in between. The CDR3 loop reads CASSQVVKGVVRGPGNTIYF. Written as DNA, the CDR3 is TGCGCCAGCAGCCAAGTGGTTAAGGGGGTGGTCCGGGGCCCTGGAAACACCATATATTTT.

The rearrangement links TRBV11-1 to TRBJ2-1; TRBD1 matches 10 bases. This CDR3 contains 13 residues. Germline V lookup: CDR1 SGHAT, CDR2 FQDESV (reference sequence). The ends lost 3 bases at V and 7 bases at J; junction bases unmatched: 0. This chain's CDR3 is CASSLDRGNEQFF. CDR3 DNA sequence: TGTGCCAGCAGCTTGGACAGGGGGAATGAGCAGTTCTTC.

This clone has only a few counts. V gene TRBV7-3 combines with J gene TRBJ2-1, with TRBD2 identical over 13 bases. This CDR3 comprises 17 residues. J lost 8 bases, V lost 0 bases, and 7 bases had no gene match. Germline assignment: CDR1 SGHTA and CDR2 FQGTGA. The CDR3 loop is CASSLTGGLAGDHEQFF. The CDR3 DNA follows: TGTGCCAGCAGCTTAACGGGAGGACTAGCGGGAGATCATGAGCAGTTCTTC.

This clone turned up a few times. The V call is TRBV6-1, the J call TRBJ2-1; 12 bases map to TRBD2. The CDR3 runs to 15 residues. After removal of 5 bases from V and 9 bases from J, the junction contained 8 bases not matched to a gene. CDR1 is MNHNS and CDR2 is SASEGT in the germline V gene. DNA for the CDR3: TGTGCCAGCAGTAAAGGACTAGCGGGATTGGGTGAGCAGTTCTTC. It translates to CASSKGLAGLGEQFF.

The rearrangement joins TRBV6-1 to TRBJ1-5; D is ambiguous. Germline V gives CDR1 MNHNS, CDR2 SASEGT. Trimming took 9 bases from V and 7 from J, leaving 16 bases between them. This CDR3 comprises 13 residues. The CDR3 here is CASFLTGGQPQHF. CDR3 DNA sequence: TGTGCCAGTTTTCTTACGGGAGGGCAGCCCCAGCATTTT.

The rearrangement joins TRBV28 to TRBJ1-2; the D gene is possibly TRBD1 (6 bases). Germline V gives CDR1 MDHEN, CDR2 SYDVKM. The CDR3 runs to 12 residues. Trimming took 6 bases from V and 6 from J, leaving 11 bases between them. DNA for the CDR3: TGTGCCAGCAGCACCAACAGGGATGGCTACACCTTC. The encoded protein is CASSTNRDGYTF.